Below are 5 T cell receptor beta chains sequenced from a single sample in a study of blood T cell repertoires in COVID-19. The data were produced by immunoSEQ multiplex PCR, yet TCRdb's version contains in-frame clones alone and is incomplete. The sample lists tens of thousands of clones, about 79% occurring once. The sequenced sample consisted of peripheral blood. The receptor source for this set is a man between 65 and 79 years old with acute or convalescent COVID-19.

The chain uses TRBV19 and TRBJ2-7, with a possible D match to TRBD2 (5 bases). CDR1 and CDR2 from the germline V gene are LNHDA and SQIVND (reference sequence). CDR3 length: 14 residues. Trimming cost V 1 base and J 3 bases, with 10 bases left between them. CDR3 amino acids: CASSIAGNYYEQYF. CDR3 DNA sequence: TGTGCCAGTAGTATAGCCGGGAACTACTACGAGCAGTACTTC. Using reference TRBV19 and TRBJ2-7 for the parts outside the CDR3, the full variable domain is DGGITQSPKYLFRKEGQNVTLSCEQNLNHDAMYWYRQDPGQGLRLIYYSQIVNDFQKGDIAEGYSVSREKKESFPLTVTSAQKNPTAFYLCASSIAGNYYEQYFGPGTRLTVT.

The rearrangement joins TRBV5-1 to TRBJ2-1; a weak D match, TRBD2 (5 bases). Germline V CDR1 and CDR2: SGHRS, YFSETQ. CDR3 length: 14 amino acids. Trimming removed 0 bases from V and 8 bases from J, with 12 bases in between. The CDR3 DNA reads as TGCGCCAGCAGCTTGGTGTTGGGGAGCGATGAGCAGTTCTTC. Its protein product is CASSLVLGSDEQFF.

This clone was picked up one time. The chain is built from TRBV11-2 and TRBJ2-3, with TRBD2 matching 9 bases. Per the germline V gene, CDR1 is SGHAT and CDR2 is FQNNGV. Unmatched junction bases numbered 6, after V lost 4 bases and J lost 4 bases. The CDR3 totals 15 residues. For the CDR3, the DNA is TGTGCCAGCAGCTCAAGCGGGAGGAGGTCAGATACGCAGTATTTT. This encodes CASSSSGRRSDTQYF.

The chain is built from TRBV3-1 (or the pseudogene TRBV3-2) and TRBJ1-2; D possibly corresponds to TRBD1 (6 bases). V was clipped by 3 bases and J by 4 bases, with 15 bases between them. The CDR3 is made up of 15 amino acids. The germline V gene encodes CDR1 LGHDT and CDR2 YNNKEL (reference sequence). CDR3 loop: CASSHKDRRLYGYTF. CDR3 sequence (DNA): TGTGCCAGCAGCCATAAAGACAGGAGGCTCTATGGCTACACCTTC.

J is TRBJ1-2 and V is TRBV7-9, with D perhaps TRBD1 (5 bases). Per germline, CDR1 SEHNR and CDR2 FQNEAQ (reference sequence). V was clipped by 3 bases and J by 4 bases, with 12 bases between them. This CDR3 comprises 14 residues. The chain's CDR3 is CASSLGGAGYGYTF. In DNA form, the CDR3 reads TGTGCCAGCAGCTTGGGAGGGGCCGGCTATGGCTACACCTTC.